These T cell receptor beta chains were read from a single sample in a study of T-cell reconstitution after alpha-beta-depleted transplantation in children. TCRdb fed the PCR reads into MiXCR, producing one record per CDR3 protein. The data hold about 160,000 distinct CDR3 sequences, with 11% observed a single time. This sample comprised PBMCs, obtained before TCRalphabeta/CD19-depleted stem cell transplant. Source of these receptors: a boy aged 2-15 years with acute myeloid leukemia, due to receive a stem cell transplant. Each CDR3 is given with its conserved first and last residue. Fields, in order: clone size, V gene, CDR3 length, J gene, D gene, CDR3 protein, CDR3 DNA. D genes are given only for firm matches. Rows give clone size only sometimes, using once, few, many, or a class for an expanded clone.

many	TRBV6-5	16	TRBJ1-2	-	CASSYSSDSSNYGYTF	TGTGCCAGCAGTTACTCGTCAGATAGTTCTAACTATGGCTACACCTTC
many	TRBV7-3	13	TRBJ2-2	-	CASSTPGAGELFF	TGTGCCAGCAGCACCCCGGGGGCCGGGGAGCTGTTTTTT
many	TRBV11-2	16	TRBJ2-4	-	CASSLASGLAKNIQYF	TGTGCCAGCAGCTTAGCTTCGGGCCTAGCCAAAAACATTCAGTACTTC
few	TRBV6-5	17	TRBJ2-1	TRBD2	CASSLALLAGGYNEQFF	TGTGCCAGCAGTTTAGCCCTTTTAGCGGGGGGCTACAATGAGCAGTTCTTC
few	TRBV21-1	15	TRBJ1-5	-	CASSGRDREDQPQHF	TGTGCCAGCAGCGGCCGGGACAGGGAGGATCAGCCCCAGCATTTT
many	TRBV5-1	16	TRBJ1-6	-	CASSHRDFTYNSPLHF	TGCGCCAGCAGCCACCGGGACTTTACCTATAATTCACCCCTCCACTTT
many	TRBV20-1	13	TRBJ2-1	-	CSASGGSVNEQFF	TGCAGTGCTAGCGGCGGGTCGGTCAATGAGCAGTTCTTC
many	TRBV20-1	14	TRBJ2-7	-	CSARGEVRSYEQYF	TGCAGTGCTAGAGGGGAAGTTAGATCCTACGAGCAGTACTTC
many	TRBV12-3/TRBV12-4	14	TRBJ1-1	-	CASSLAYLNTEAFF	TGTGCCAGCAGTTTAGCGTATCTGAACACTGAAGCTTTCTTT
many	TRBV12-3/TRBV12-4	16	TRBJ2-7	TRBD2	CASSSRLAGGFYEQYF	TGTGCCAGCAGTTCGCGACTAGCGGGAGGGTTCTACGAGCAGTACTTC
-	TRBV23-1	14	TRBJ2-3	-	CASSLTDDSDTQYF	TGCGCCAGCAGTCTGACCGACGATTCAGATACGCAGTATTTT
many	TRBV20-1	14	TRBJ2-7	TRBD2	CSARDLRTSYEQYF	TGCAGTGCTAGAGACCTACGGACTAGCTACGAGCAGTACTTC
many	TRBV12-3/TRBV12-4	15	TRBJ2-1	TRBD2	CASKLGRTSVNEQFF	TGTGCCAGCAAACTAGGGCGGACTAGCGTTAATGAGCAGTTCTTC
many	TRBV5-1	15	TRBJ1-2	TRBD1	CASSLGSDRIYGYTF	TGCGCCAGCAGCTTGGGGTCGGACAGGATCTATGGCTACACCTTC
many	TRBV5-6	11	TRBJ1-3	-	CASSPGNTIYF	TGTGCCAGCAGCCCGGGAAACACCATATATTTT
-	TRBV7-2	15	TRBJ2-3	TRBD2	CASSLTSGGLDTQYF	TGTGCCAGCAGCCTGACTAGCGGAGGTCTCGATACGCAGTATTTT
many	TRBV20-1	15	TRBJ2-3	-	CSQTPGEYDTDTQYF	TGCAGCCAAACGCCAGGGGAGTATGACACAGATACGCAGTATTTT
-	TRBV10-3	18	TRBJ1-5	TRBD1	CAISTPTGQGGEGQPQHF	TGTGCCATCAGTACACCCACGGGACAGGGTGGGGAAGGCCAGCCCCAGCATTTT
-	TRBV5-1	14	TRBJ2-7	-	CASSLLGQGYEQYF	TGCGCCAGCAGCTTGTTGGGTCAGGGCTACGAGCAGTACTTC
-	TRBV19	11	TRBJ2-7	-	CASKVGYEQYF	TGTGCCAGTAAGGTCGGCTACGAGCAGTACTTC
few	TRBV12-3/TRBV12-4	14	TRBJ2-3	-	CASSLLVSQDTQYF	TGTGCCAGCAGTTTACTTGTTAGCCAGGATACGCAGTATTTT
-	TRBV12-5	14	TRBJ2-5	TRBD1	CASGPGQVGETQYF	TGTGCTAGTGGTCCTGGACAGGTCGGGGAGACCCAGTACTTC
many	TRBV5-1	14	TRBJ1-6	-	CASSMGSPNSPLHF	TGCGCCAGCAGCATGGGGAGCCCTAATTCACCCCTCCACTTT
-	TRBV28	14	TRBJ2-7	TRBD1	CASTWSGQTYEQYF	TGTGCCAGCACCTGGTCGGGACAGACCTACGAGCAGTACTTC
many	TRBV27	15	TRBJ1-6	-	CASRVGRRANSPLHF	TGTGCCAGCAGAGTTGGTCGGAGGGCGAATTCACCCCTCCACTTT
many	TRBV12-3/TRBV12-4	14	TRBJ1-3	-	CASSPQGPGNTIYF	TGTGCCAGCAGCCCACAGGGCCCTGGAAACACCATATATTTT
many	TRBV27	14	TRBJ1-1	TRBD1	CASSLRQGWTEAFF	TGTGCCAGCAGTTTACGACAGGGTTGGACTGAAGCTTTCTTT
many	TRBV5-1	13	TRBJ2-2	TRBD1	CASSSDRAGELFF	TGCGCCAGCAGCTCAGACAGGGCCGGGGAGCTGTTTTTT
many	TRBV20-1	15	TRBJ1-2	-	CSARVFDRTNYGYTF	TGCAGTGCTAGAGTTTTTGACAGAACTAACTATGGCTACACCTTC
many	TRBV11-1	15	TRBJ2-7	TRBD2	CASRGTSGSYYEQYF	TGTGCCAGCAGGGGAACTAGCGGGAGTTACTACGAGCAGTACTTC
many	TRBV27	15	TRBJ2-7	TRBD2	CASSRGLAGVYEQYF	TGTGCCAGCAGCCGAGGACTAGCGGGGGTCTACGAGCAGTACTTC
many	TRBV29-1	11	TRBJ1-2	-	CGLTGNYGYTF	TGCGGGTTAACAGGGAACTATGGCTACACCTTC
many	TRBV5-1	14	TRBJ2-5	-	CASSLGAIEETQYF	TGCGCCAGCAGCTTGGGAGCCATCGAGGAGACCCAGTACTTC
many	TRBV20-1	13	TRBJ1-2	-	CSARSEDNYGYTF	TGCAGTGCTAGATCTGAGGATAACTATGGCTACACCTTC
many	TRBV20-1	12	TRBJ1-4	TRBD1	CSASGQGEKLFF	TGCAGTGCTAGCGGACAGGGTGAAAAACTGTTTTTT
many	TRBV10-3	13	TRBJ1-1	-	CATQREKDLEAFF	TGTGCCACCCAAAGGGAAAAAGACCTGGAAGCTTTCTTT
many	TRBV7-2	15	TRBJ2-3	TRBD2	CASSPSAGGVDTQYF	TGTGCCAGCAGCCCTTCGGCGGGGGGCGTGGATACGCAGTATTTT
many	TRBV20-1	14	TRBJ1-2	-	CSARAGGGARGYTF	TGCAGTGCTAGAGCCGGGGGAGGGGCAAGAGGCTACACCTTC
-	TRBV20-1	11	TRBJ2-1	-	CSARWSDEQFF	TGCAGTGCTAGATGGAGTGATGAGCAGTTCTTC
many	TRBV9	18	TRBJ2-2	-	CASSAIPGTPGRTGELFF	TGTGCCAGCAGCGCAATCCCCGGGACACCCGGGAGGACCGGGGAGCTGTTTTTT
many	TRBV20-1	16	TRBJ2-3	TRBD2	CSARDQTSRSTDTQYF	TGCAGTGCTAGAGACCAGACTAGCAGAAGCACAGATACGCAGTATTTT
many	TRBV6-5	12	TRBJ2-3	-	CASSSTTDTQYF	TGTGCCAGCAGTTCAACCACAGATACGCAGTATTTT
few	TRBV5-1	18	TRBJ2-7	TRBD1	CASSLVGTGKRGTYEQYF	TGCGCCAGCAGCTTGGTTGGGACAGGTAAAAGGGGAACCTACGAGCAGTACTTC
many	TRBV5-1	15	TRBJ2-5	-	CASSLGLSGQETQYF	TGCGCCAGCAGCTTGGGTTTAAGCGGACAAGAGACCCAGTACTTC
many	TRBV12-3/TRBV12-4	16	TRBJ2-2	-	CASSSGTRRGTGELFF	TGTGCCAGCAGTTCCGGGACCCGACGGGGAACCGGGGAGCTGTTTTTT
many	TRBV20-1	12	TRBJ2-7	TRBD1	CSADRGGYEQYF	TGCAGTGCCGACAGGGGGGGCTACGAGCAGTACTTC
-	TRBV11-2	18	TRBJ2-3	TRBD2	CASSPRTSGRLGTDTQYF	TGTGCCAGCAGCCCGAGGACTAGCGGGAGATTAGGCACAGATACGCAGTATTTT
-	TRBV28	15	TRBJ1-2	-	CASSLRGKINYGYTF	TGTGCCAGCAGTTTGAGAGGGAAGATTAACTATGGCTACACCTTC
-	TRBV11-2	15	TRBJ1-2	TRBD1	CASSLQGAQGYGYTF	TGTGCCAGCAGCTTACAGGGGGCTCAAGGCTATGGCTACACCTTC
few	TRBV7-6	16	TRBJ2-2	TRBD2	CASSPRTSPNTGELFF	TGTGCCAGCAGCCCACGGACTAGCCCGAACACCGGGGAGCTGTTTTTT
many	TRBV29-1	16	TRBJ2-1	-	CSIAGGSGSSYNEQFF	TGCAGCATCGCCGGAGGATCTGGGAGCTCCTACAATGAGCAGTTCTTC
many	TRBV4-1	19	TRBJ1-1	-	CASSQDSPPGGRGNTEAFF	TGCGCCAGCAGCCAAGATTCTCCGCCGGGAGGGAGAGGGAACACTGAAGCTTTCTTT
many	TRBV4-1	16	TRBJ2-2	-	CASSQKGQGGTGELFF	TGCGCCAGCAGCCAGAAGGGGCAGGGAGGCACCGGGGAGCTGTTTTTT
-	TRBV4-1	17	TRBJ2-6	-	CASSQDSAFSGANVLTF	TGCGCCAGCAGCCAAGATTCGGCGTTCTCTGGGGCCAACGTCCTGACTTTC
-	TRBV20-1	14	TRBJ1-4	TRBD1	CSARHRGANEKLFF	TGCAGTGCCCGCCACAGGGGGGCTAATGAAAAACTGTTTTTT
many	TRBV4-1	15	TRBJ1-2	-	CASSQEWAENYGYTF	TGCGCCAGCAGCCAAGAATGGGCAGAAAACTATGGCTACACCTTC
many	TRBV28	19	TRBJ2-7	-	CASSSRTESITLPLYEQYF	TGTGCCAGCAGCTCGAGGACAGAGTCGATAACTCTTCCCTTATACGAGCAGTACTTC
many	TRBV20-1	18	TRBJ2-7	-	CSARDLPVASESSYEQYF	TGCAGTGCTAGAGACTTACCAGTCGCTAGCGAAAGCTCCTACGAGCAGTACTTC